A single sample gave rise to the 27 T cell receptor beta chains below, sequenced in a study of blood T cell repertoires in COVID-19. Using immunoSEQ multiplex PCR, the repertoire was profiled, and TCRdb retains in-frame clones only, with some absent. Of approximately 100,000 clones listed, approximately 80% are singletons. The sequencing input was peripheral blood. Receptors were obtained from a human donor in a cohort sampled during active or convalescent COVID-19.

V is TRBV30 and J is TRBJ1-3; D is unresolved. Germline V CDR1 and CDR2: GTSNPN, SVGIG (reference sequence). Between the trimmed V and J ends, which lost 1 base and 7 bases, there was a span of 8 bases. This CDR3 region has 12 residues. The CDR3 DNA follows: TGTGCCTGGAGTGGGGCTCGGAACACCATATATTTT. Its translation is CAWSGARNTIYF.

This clone has a count of ten or more. The chain combines TRBV29-1 with TRBJ1-1; D gene uncertain. Between the trimmed V and J ends, which lost 5 bases and 1 base, there was a span of 14 bases. The CDR3 sequence is 14 residues long. Germline-derived CDR1 and CDR2 are SQVTM and ANQGSEA. CDR3 region: CSVKVTARNTEAFF. CDR3 coding DNA: TGCAGCGTTAAAGTCACAGCCAGGAACACTGAAGCTTTCTTT.

The V and J genes are TRBV7-2 and TRBJ1-1, with a weak D call TRBD1 (6 bases). CDR1 and CDR2 from the germline V gene are SGHTA and FQGNSA. The CDR3 has 13 amino acids. Trimming removed 5 bases from V and 4 bases from J, with 11 bases in between. The CDR3: CASSRTGITEAFF. CDR3 DNA sequence: TGTGCCAGCAGCCGTACAGGGATCACTGAAGCTTTCTTT.

The chain has TRBV24-1 and TRBJ1-5; D call uncertain. This CDR3 is 15 amino acids long. Trimming shortened V by 1 base and J by 2 bases, and 8 bases separated the two germline ends. Germline V lookup: CDR1 KGHDR, CDR2 SFDVKD. The CDR3, as DNA: TGTGCCACCAGTGATTTAGATTCGGGCAATCAGCCCCAGCATTTT. This gives the protein CATSDLDSGNQPQHF.

The chain recombines TRBV19 with TRBJ1-5; D not certain. Germline V gene lookup returns CDR1 LNHDA and CDR2 SQIVND (reference sequence). The length of the CDR3 is 14 residues. The V and J ends lost 10 bases and 3 bases respectively, with 16 bases between them. The CDR3 sequence is CATAVRDTNQPQHF. The DNA for the CDR3 is TGTGCCACCGCAGTGAGGGATACCAATCAGCCCCAGCATTTT. The full variable domain, its missing parts supplied by reference TRBV19 and TRBJ1-5, is DGGITQSPKYLFRKEGQNVTLSCEQNLNHDAMYWYRQDPGQGLRLIYYSQIVNDFQKGDIAEGYSVSREKKESFPLTVTSAQKNPTAFYLCATAVRDTNQPQHFGDGTRLSIL.

This sequence joins TRBV7-2 and TRBJ2-1, with 12 nucleotides matching TRBD2. Germline assignment: CDR1 SGHTA and CDR2 FQGNSA. The trim removed 5 bases at V and 3 bases at J, leaving 5 bases unmatched. The CDR3 totals 16 residues. CDR3 region: CASSPTSGGLYNEQFF. The CDR3 DNA sequence: TGTGCCAGCAGCCCAACTAGCGGGGGGCTCTACAATGAGCAGTTCTTC.

This chain joins TRBV30 and TRBJ2-3; TRBD2 matches at 10 bases. CDR3 length: 16 amino acids. Trimming removed 3 bases from V and 0 bases from J; junction bases left unmatched: 6. Germline assignment: CDR1 GTSNPN and CDR2 SVGIG (reference sequence). CDR3 sequence reads: CAWSASGGGSTDTQYF. In DNA, the CDR3 is TGTGCCTGGAGCGCCAGCGGGGGGGGAAGCACAGATACGCAGTATTTT.

This clone has only one observation. The chain has TRBV2 and TRBJ1-2; D call uncertain. The CDR3 is 13 amino acids. Germline CDR1 and CDR2: SNHLY and FYNNEI. The V end was cut by 8 bases, the J end by 4 bases, with 14 bases between. The CDR3: CASFEGLSYGYTF. As DNA, the CDR3 is TGTGCCAGCTTTGAAGGGTTGAGCTATGGCTACACCTTC.

The genes are TRBV3-1 (or the pseudogene TRBV3-2) and TRBJ1-5, with D hard to call. Germline CDR1 reads LGHDT; CDR2 reads YNNKEL (reference sequence). The CDR3 spans 15 residues. V dropped 0 bases and J dropped 9 bases, with 15 bases sitting between them. CDR3 region: CASSQEIGSYPPQHF. The DNA for the CDR3 is TGTGCCAGCAGCCAAGAGATAGGGAGCTATCCGCCCCAGCATTTT.

The chain uses TRBV21-1 and TRBJ1-1; TRBD1, the table's D call, was not compared with the DNA. TRBV21-1 is a known pseudogene. The CDR3 runs to 16 residues. The CDR3: CASSDRDRGLYTEAFF. The CDR3 nucleotides are TGTGCCAGCAGCGACCGGGACAGGGGGCTATACACTGAAGCTTTCTTT.

This chain uses TRBV19 with TRBJ1-2; D uncertain. CDR1 and CDR2 (germline): LNHDA, SQIVND (reference sequence). The CDR3 is 12 amino acids. V shed 10 bases and J shed 3 bases, with 12 bases lying between them. The CDR3 coding sequence is TGTGCCACCCGGGGAAGACACTATGGCTACACCTTC. As protein: CATRGRHYGYTF.

This rearrangement joins TRBV1 to TRBJ2-3; TRBD2, the table's D call, lacks a check against the DNA. TRBV1 is a pseudogene. This CDR3 contains 19 residues. The CDR3 loop is CTSSQSTPPAGGSTDTQYF. The CDR3 region has the DNA TGCACCAGCAGCCAGTCCACCCCCCCAGCGGGGGGAAGCACAGATACGCAGTATTTT.

The rearrangement joins TRBV7-2 to TRBJ2-2, with 7 bases lining up with TRBD1. Trimming took 0 bases from V and 5 from J; bases not matched to a gene: 6. The CDR3 runs 16 residues. Germline CDR1 and CDR2: SGHTA and FQGNSA. The CDR3 here is CASSLALNRGTGELFF. The CDR3, as DNA: TGTGCCAGCAGCTTAGCGCTCAACAGGGGAACCGGGGAGCTGTTTTTT. Full variable domain (remainder filled in from reference TRBV7-2 and TRBJ2-2): GAGVSQSPSNKVTEKGKDVELRCDPISGHTALYWYRQSLGQGLEFLIYFQGNSAPDKSGLPSDRFSAERTGGSVSTLTIQRTQQEDSAVYLCASSLALNRGTGELFFGEGSRLTVL.

The gene calls are TRBV10-3 and TRBJ1-6; a possible D gene is TRBD1 (6 bases). Germline CDR1 ENHRY, CDR2 SYGVKD. The CDR3 is 16 residues long. The germline V and J ends were trimmed by 3 bases and 7 bases, with 16 bases remaining between them. CDR3: CAISEMDSVPNSPLHF. The DNA for the CDR3 is TGTGCCATCAGTGAAATGGACAGCGTACCCAATTCACCCCTCCACTTT.

The chain recombines TRBV29-1 with TRBJ1-6; TRBD1 matches at 9 bases. Germline V gene sequence: CDR1 SQVTM, CDR2 ANQGSEA. V shed 7 bases and J 7 bases; nucleotides not matched to a gene: 5. The CDR3 spans 13 residues. Written as DNA, the CDR3 is TGCAGCGCACGGACAGGGGAAAATTCACCCCTCCACTTT. Translating it yields CSARTGENSPLHF.

The chain couples TRBV4-2 to TRBJ2-2; 9 positions match TRBD1. The junction had 9 bases not matched to a gene; V was cut back by 3 bases and J by 1 base. Germline loops: CDR1 LGHNA, CDR2 YNFKEQ. The CDR3 runs 18 residues. This chain's CDR3 is CASSQGGLGQGNTGELFF. CDR3 in DNA: TGTGCCAGCAGCCAGGGGGGATTGGGACAGGGGAACACCGGGGAGCTGTTTTTT.

This clone showed up just once. The genes are TRBV7-7 and TRBJ2-1, with 9 bases matching TRBD2. The CDR3 is 16 amino acids. The germline V gene has CDR1 SSHAT and CDR2 FNYEAQ (reference sequence). V gave up 0 bases and J gave up 4 bases; unmatched junction bases: 4. CDR3 nucleotide sequence: TGTGCCAGCAGCTTAGCTCAGACTAGCGGTTACAATGAGCAGTTCTTC. Translated: CASSLAQTSGYNEQFF.

The rearrangement links TRBV19 to TRBJ2-1, with 7 bases fitting TRBD1. Germline V lookup: CDR1 LNHDA, CDR2 SQIVND (reference sequence). The CDR3 length is 15 residues. V gave up 4 bases and J gave up 3 bases; unmatched junction bases: 6. The CDR3 protein is CASSRSGQNYNEQFF. Written as DNA, the CDR3 is TGTGCCAGTAGTAGGTCGGGACAGAACTACAATGAGCAGTTCTTC.

The genes are TRBV25-1 and TRBJ2-5; 9 bases are shared with TRBD1. Per the germline V gene, CDR1 is MGHDK and CDR2 is SYGVNS. With 4 bases clipped from V and 6 bases from J, the junction kept 6 bases outside the gene matches. The CDR3 is made up of 14 amino acids. The CDR3 spells CASSATGGAQTQYF. DNA for the CDR3: TGTGCCAGCAGTGCCACAGGGGGCGCACAGACCCAGTACTTC.

J is TRBJ2-1 and V is TRBV5-1; D is possibly TRBD1 (6 bases). The germline V and J ends were trimmed by 4 bases and 7 bases, with 9 bases remaining between them. In germline, CDR1 is SGHRS, CDR2 YFSETQ. The CDR3 contains 12 residues. CDR3 coding DNA: TGCGCCAGCAGCACCCAGGGGAATGAGCAGTTCTTC. Translation gives CASSTQGNEQFF. Using reference TRBV5-1 and TRBJ2-1 for the parts outside the CDR3, the full variable domain is KAGVTQTPRYLIKTRGQQVTLSCSPISGHRSVSWYQQTPGQGLQFLFEYFSETQRNKGNFPGRFSGRQFSNSRSEMNVSTLELGDSALYLCASSTQGNEQFFGPGTRLTVL.

V and J are TRBV19 and TRBJ1-1; D not certain. Between the trimmed V and J ends, which lost 0 bases and 0 bases, there was a span of 14 bases. Per the germline V gene, CDR1 is LNHDA and CDR2 is SQIVND (reference sequence). The CDR3 has 17 residues. The CDR3 sequence is CASSIDPGRRVNTEAFF. CDR3 sequence (DNA): TGTGCCAGTAGTATAGATCCGGGGAGGCGCGTGAACACTGAAGCTTTCTTT.

V usage is TRBV6-5 and J usage is TRBJ1-3, with 7 positions matching TRBD1. The CDR3 consists of 14 residues. With 6 bases clipped from V and 3 bases from J, the junction kept 5 bases outside the gene matches. CDR1 is MNHEY and CDR2 is SVGAGI in the germline V gene. CDR3: CASRLDRVGNTIYF. The CDR3 DNA sequence: TGTGCCAGCAGGCTTGACAGGGTTGGAAACACCATATATTTT.

This sequence joins TRBV7-2 and TRBJ1-1; D is undetermined. Trimming left V 6 bases short and J 2 bases short, with 10 bases between. The CDR3 is made up of 13 amino acids. Germline V gives CDR1 SGHTA, CDR2 FQGNSA. This CDR3 reads CASRTFSNTEAFF. The CDR3 region has the DNA TGTGCCAGCAGGACATTTTCTAACACTGAAGCTTTCTTT.

This clone came up once. V usage is TRBV18 and J usage is TRBJ2-2; 7 bases line up with TRBD1. V lost 0 bases, J lost 1 base, and 2 bases stayed unmatched. The CDR3 length is 16 residues. CDR1 and CDR2 (germline): KGHSH, LQKENI. This CDR3 is CASSPPAGGNTGELFF. The CDR3 DNA reads TGTGCCAGCTCACCACCGGCAGGGGGGAACACCGGGGAGCTGTTTTTT. Filled out from reference TRBV18 and TRBJ2-2, the complete variable domain reads NAGVMQNPRHLVRRRGQEARLRCSPMKGHSHVYWYRQLPEEGLKFMVYLQKENIIDESGMPKERFSAEFPKEGPSILRIQQVVRGDSAAYFCASSPPAGGNTGELFFGEGSRLTVL.

This clone was seen only once. The CDR3 sequence: CASSQMVTGSSGNTIYF. In nucleotides, the CDR3 is TGCGCCAGCAGCCAAATGGTAACAGGATCCTCTGGAAACACCATATATTTT. The chain has TRBV4-3 and TRBJ1-3, with D tentatively TRBD1 (5 bases). V lost 2 bases, J lost 0 bases, and 14 bases lay in between. The CDR3 is 17 amino acids. Germline CDR1 and CDR2: LGHNA and YSLEER.

The DNA for the CDR3 is TGTGCCACCGAATCGGGACAGGAATACGAGCAGTACTTC. As protein: CATESGQEYEQYF. This sequence joins TRBV24-1 and TRBJ2-7; 8 bases are a match to TRBD1. The germline CDR1 and CDR2 sequences are KGHDR and SFDVKD. V shed 9 bases and J 4 bases; nucleotides not matched to a gene: 7. The CDR3 has 13 amino acids.

On this clone: This may be a read error: a much more frequent sequence differs by one nucleotide. The chain combines TRBV7-9 with TRBJ1-4; TRBD1 matches at 7 bases. After removal of 7 bases from V and 3 bases from J, the junction contained 5 bases not matched to a gene. The CDR3 runs 14 residues. Germline values: CDR1 SEHNR, CDR2 FQNEAQ (reference sequence). CDR3 protein: CASKTTGPNEKLFF. CDR3 nucleotides: TGTGCCAGCAAAACGACAGGGCCTAATGAAAAACTGTTTTTT.